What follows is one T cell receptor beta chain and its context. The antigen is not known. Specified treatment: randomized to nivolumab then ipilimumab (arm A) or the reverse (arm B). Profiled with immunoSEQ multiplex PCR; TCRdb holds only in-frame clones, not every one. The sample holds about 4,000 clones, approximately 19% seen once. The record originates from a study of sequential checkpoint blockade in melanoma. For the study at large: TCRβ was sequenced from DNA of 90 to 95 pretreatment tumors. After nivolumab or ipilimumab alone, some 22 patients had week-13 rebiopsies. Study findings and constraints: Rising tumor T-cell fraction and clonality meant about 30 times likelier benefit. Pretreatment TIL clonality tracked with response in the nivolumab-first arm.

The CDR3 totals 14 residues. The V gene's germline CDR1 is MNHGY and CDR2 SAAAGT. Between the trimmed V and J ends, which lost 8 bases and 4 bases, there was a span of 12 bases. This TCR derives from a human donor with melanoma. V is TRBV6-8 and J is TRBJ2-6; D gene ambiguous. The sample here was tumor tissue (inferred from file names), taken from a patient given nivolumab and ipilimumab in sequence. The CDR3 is CASRGDTGANVLTF. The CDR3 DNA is TGTGCCAGCCGTGGAGACACAGGGGCCAACGTCCTGACTTTC.